This TCR beta chain came from a study of graft-versus-host responses after intestinal transplantation. The CDR3 runs to 12 residues. V dropped 0 bases and J dropped 3 bases, with 4 bases sitting between them. Germline V gene data show CDR1 as SGDLS and CDR2 as YYNGEE. Assay used: immunoSEQ multiplex PCR; TCRdb lists only in-frame clones, some missing. The data contain 20,000 to 25,000 clones, roughly 42% of them singletons. The chain is built from TRBV9 and TRBJ2-7; D remains unclear. The material was alloreactive CD4+ T cells from a mixed lymphocyte reaction culture, obtained before intestinal transplant. As to subset: CFSE-low proliferating T cells sorted from roughly 6-day pre-transplant mixed lymphocyte reaction (GvH or HvG direction). This clonotype was obtained from a human patient who received an intestinal transplant. DNA for the CDR3: TGTGCCAGCAGCGTAGACGGCTACGAGCAGTACTTC. This translates into CASSVDGYEQYF.